A selection of T cell receptor beta chains follows, all from one sample in a study of cytomegalovirus exposure and HLA in healthy donors. Sequencing used immunoSEQ multiplex PCR; TCRdb keeps in-frame clones, though not all of them. Here the sample spans tens of thousands of clones, roughly 95% being singletons. The sequenced sample was PBMCs. The source of these receptors is a woman between 18 and 30 years old in good health and CMV-seropositive. Both conserved end residues are trimmed from each CDR3. The size field is filled for only some rows; it gives once, few, many or a size class.

V gene	clone size	J gene	CDR3 protein
TRBV28	.	TRBJ1-2	ASSYRVTYGYT
TRBV7-2	.	TRBJ1-2	ASSFDRSNYGYT
TRBV9	.	TRBJ1-1	ASSVFTDTEAF
TRBV5-1	.	TRBJ1-1	ASSLILGTGDEAF
TRBV18	.	TRBJ2-1	ASYRGRDENEQF
TRBV9	.	TRBJ2-3	ASSDNPAGLAGETSSTDTQY
TRBV7-3	once	TRBJ2-1	ASSTSGGNEQF
TRBV5-5	.	TRBJ2-5	ASSWGTVQETQY
TRBV5-1	.	TRBJ2-5	ASSLNKIAGETQY
TRBV10-2	.	TRBJ2-1	ASSGQAGLYNEQF
TRBV9	.	TRBJ2-5	ASSVAGQGEETQY
TRBV4-2	once	TRBJ2-1	ASSQLGLSADEQF
TRBV30	.	TRBJ2-5	AWSIASGGETQY
TRBV2	.	TRBJ2-3	ASSEAQGDSDTQY
TRBV6-1	.	TRBJ2-1	ASSEASGGANEQF
TRBV30	.	TRBJ1-5	AWSAANSNQPQH
TRBV5-6	.	TRBJ2-7	ASGAGYEQY
TRBV14	.	TRBJ1-6	ASSPQGIRSPLH
TRBV20-1	.	TRBJ1-1	SGGPGAEAF
TRBV5-6	.	TRBJ2-5	ASSPTGLQETQY
TRBV30	.	TRBJ1-1	AWGDRDTEAF
TRBV30	.	TRBJ1-3	AWSGDRPSSGNTIY